This TCR beta chain emerged from a study of shared clonotypes between healthy human individuals. Among the donors, all were Caucasian adults who lived in Nashville, Tennessee. Study-level results: Non-shared clonotypes had lower generation probabilities than clonotypes shared by all four sorted-subset donors. In general, naive subsets displayed greater estimated richness than memory subsets did.

About this clone itself: Its antigen is not known.

Trimming removed 6 bases at V and 3 bases at J, with 15 bases between. The CDR3 length is 14 residues. Germline CDR1 is SNHLY and CDR2 is FYNNEI. Repertoires were generated with immunoSEQ multiplex PCR, while TCRdb's copy carries only in-frame clones and drops some. The sample includes approximately 640,000 clones, around 72% of them seen just once. The gene calls are TRBV2 and TRBJ2-7; no clear D gene. The TCR comes from a woman in her 30s in good health. Material: memory CD4+ T cells sorted from blood. As for subset: CD45RA-negative fraction. Here the CDR3 DNA reads TGTGCCAGCAGCGTGGTTGTGACAAGCTACGAGCAGTACTTC. Its protein product is CASSVVVTSYEQYF.